The 24 T cell receptor beta chains presented below share a single source sample, sequenced in a study of siplizumab effects on memory and regulatory T cells. Assay used: immunoSEQ multiplex PCR; TCRdb lists only in-frame clones, some missing. The table shows approximately 97,000 clones, with 90% to 95% occurring only once. Sequencing was carried out using CD4+ T cells sorted from blood. The source is a human donor in good health.

The rearrangement uses TRBV6-1 and TRBJ2-5; 11 nucleotides match TRBD2. Germline V gene sequence: CDR1 MNHNS, CDR2 SASEGT. The CDR3 contains 14 residues. The J segment lost 5 bases and the V segment lost 7 bases, leaving 6 bases of the junction unmatched. This CDR3 reads CASTRLAGSETQYF. CDR3 nucleotide sequence: TGTGCCAGCACGAGACTAGCGGGATCTGAGACCCAGTACTTC.

This sequence joins TRBV5-1 and TRBJ1-4; D is ambiguous. With 4 bases removed from V and 4 bases from J, the gap between germline ends came to 14 bases. Germline V lookup: CDR1 SGHRS, CDR2 YFSETQ. The CDR3 length is 15 residues. CDR3 sequence: CASSLGRSLNEKLFF. The CDR3 bases are TGCGCCAGCAGCCTCGGACGGAGCCTTAATGAAAAACTGTTTTTT. Full variable domain (outside the CDR3, taken from reference TRBV5-1 and TRBJ1-4): KAGVTQTPRYLIKTRGQQVTLSCSPISGHRSVSWYQQTPGQGLQFLFEYFSETQRNKGNFPGRFSGRQFSNSRSEMNVSTLELGDSALYLCASSLGRSLNEKLFFGSGTQLSVL.

This chain joins TRBV5-1 and TRBJ1-2; a weak D match, TRBD1 (5 bases). V dropped 4 bases and J dropped 9 bases, with 28 bases sitting between them. There are 17 residues in the CDR3. Germline CDR1 SGHRS, CDR2 YFSETQ. The CDR3 protein is CASSLFGGKALGFSYTF. For the CDR3, the DNA is TGCGCCAGCAGCCTGTTTGGGGGAAAGGCGCTTGGGTTCAGCTACACCTTC.

This clone is a singleton in its sample. V and J are TRBV6-1 and TRBJ2-7; D unclear. The V end lost 7 bases, the J end lost 0 bases, and 13 bases lay between the germline ends. This CDR3 region has 14 residues. In germline, CDR1 is MNHNS, CDR2 SASEGT. The CDR3 is CASKSEVHSYEQYF. The CDR3, as DNA: TGTGCCAGCAAAAGTGAGGTTCACTCCTACGAGCAGTACTTC.

V usage is TRBV10-3 and J usage is TRBJ2-3; D call uncertain. The CDR3 covers 11 residues. CDR1 is ENHRY and CDR2 is SYGVKD in the germline V gene. The V end lost 4 bases, the J end lost 6 bases, and 5 bases lay between the germline ends. CDR3: CAISGRDTQYF. For the CDR3, the DNA is TGTGCCATCAGTGGACGGGATACGCAGTATTTT.

The rearrangement joins TRBV14 to TRBJ2-5; TRBD1 matches at 8 bases. V dropped 1 base and J dropped 2; count of bases not matched to a gene: 6. Per the germline V gene, CDR1 is SGHDN and CDR2 is FVKESK. This CDR3 is 16 amino acids long. Here the CDR3 DNA reads TGTGCCAGCAGCCAAGTCAGGGGGCGTTGGCAAGAGACCCAGTACTTC. Translated, it gives CASSQVRGRWQETQYF. The full variable domain, rest sourced from reference TRBV14 and TRBJ2-5, is EAGVTQFPSHSVIEKGQTVTLRCDPISGHDNLYWYRRVMGKEIKFLLHFVKESKQDESGMPNNRFLAERTGGTYSTLKVQPAELEDSGVYFCASSQVRGRWQETQYFGPGTRLLVL.

The V call is TRBV19, the J call TRBJ2-5; D tentatively reads TRBD1 or TRBD2 (5 bases each). The V gene lost 10 bases and the J gene lost 5 bases, with 17 bases spanning the gap. Germline V lookup: CDR1 LNHDA, CDR2 SQIVND (reference sequence). This CDR3 spans 13 amino acids. Here the CDR3 DNA reads TGTGCCACACTCGAACGGGGCAGGGAGACCCAGTACTTC. Protein: CATLERGRETQYF.

V is TRBV15 and J is TRBJ2-6; tentatively, D is TRBD1 (6 bases). The CDR3 has 16 residues. Per germline, CDR1 LNHNV and CDR2 YYDKDF (reference sequence). V lost 5 bases, J lost 4 bases, and 15 bases lay in between. Written as DNA, the CDR3 is TGTGCCACCAGCTTAAGTACAGGGCCAGGGGCCAACGTCCTGACTTTC. This gives the protein CATSLSTGPGANVLTF.

The chain couples TRBV4-2 to TRBJ1-1; D might be TRBD1 (6 bases). This CDR3 is built from 16 residues. Between the trimmed V and J ends, which lost 1 base and 3 bases, there was a span of 15 bases. Germline CDR1 and CDR2: LGHNA and YNFKEQ. In nucleotides, the CDR3 is TGTGCCAGCAGCCAAGCGATAGAACAGGGCGACACTGAAGCTTTCTTT. Translated: CASSQAIEQGDTEAFF.

The gene calls are TRBV5-1 and TRBJ1-1; 11 nucleotides match TRBD1. Germline loops: CDR1 SGHRS, CDR2 YFSETQ. Losses at the gene ends were 7 bases for V and 0 bases for J; bases not matched to a gene: 17. There are 19 residues in the CDR3. In DNA form, the CDR3 reads TGCGCCAGCCGCGCATCCGCCGGGACAGGGGGATCAATGAACACTGAAGCTTTCTTT. Amino acid sequence: CASRASAGTGGSMNTEAFF.

The V gene is TRBV18, the J gene TRBJ2-1, with D hard to call. Trimming left V 5 bases short and J 8 bases short, with 7 bases between. From germline, CDR1 is KGHSH and CDR2 LQKENI. The CDR3 has 11 amino acids. In nucleotides, the CDR3 is TGTGCCAGCTCATTATACGATGAGCAGTTCTTC. It encodes CASSLYDEQFF.

V gene TRBV11-2 combines with J gene TRBJ2-3; D possibly corresponds to TRBD2 (6 bases). Germline loops: CDR1 SGHAT, CDR2 FQNNGV. Trimming stripped 0 bases from V and 4 bases from J, with 17 bases between. This CDR3 is 17 amino acids long. The CDR3 nucleotides are TGTGCCAGCAGCTTAGATATACTAGCTATTTTCCCAGATACGCAGTATTTT. Translating gives CASSLDILAIFPDTQYF.

J is TRBJ1-4 and V is TRBV28; TRBD1 matches at 8 bases. The CDR3 is 17 amino acids. V dropped 3 bases and J dropped 0; count of bases not matched to a gene: 6. Germline lookup yields CDR1 MDHEN and CDR2 SYDVKM. The CDR3 DNA reads as TGTGCCAGCAGTTTTTGGGACAGGCTTGCAACTAATGAAAAACTGTTTTTT. It codes for CASSFWDRLATNEKLFF. The full variable domain, rest sourced from reference TRBV28 and TRBJ1-4, is DVKVTQSSRYLVKRTGEKVFLECVQDMDHENMFWYRQDPGLGLRLIYFSYDVKMKEKGDIPEGYSVSREKKERFSLILESASTNQTSMYLCASSFWDRLATNEKLFFGSGTQLSVL.

V and J are TRBV4-1 and TRBJ2-1; D is perhaps TRBD1 (6 bases). With 0 bases removed from V and 2 bases from J, the gap between germline ends came to 11 bases. Germline V gene sequence: CDR1 MGHRA, CDR2 YSYEKL. The CDR3 consists of 16 residues. The CDR3, as DNA: TGCGCCAGCAGCCAAGATTCAGCAGGGGCCTACAATGAGCAGTTCTTC. This encodes CASSQDSAGAYNEQFF.

The chain uses TRBV12-2 and TRBJ2-7; TRBD1, the D gene given by the table, was not confirmed from the DNA. TRBV12-2 counts as a pseudogene. CDR3 length equals 17 residues. The CDR3 coding sequence is TGTGCAAGTCGCTTAGCAAAAACCGGGACAGTGAGCTACGAGCAGTACTTC. This encodes CASRLAKTGTVSYEQYF.

This clone was found once. The rearrangement joins TRBV6-6 to TRBJ1-3; no definite D call. CDR1 and CDR2 from the germline V gene are MNHNY and SVGAGI (reference sequence). This CDR3 contains 14 residues. The V and J ends lost 0 bases and 5 bases respectively, with 8 bases between them. The DNA for the CDR3 is TGTGCCAGCAGTTACTCGTTGGAAAGAAACACCATATATTTT. This gives the protein CASSYSLERNTIYF.

CDR3 residues: CASSAWRETTTYGYTF. DNA for the CDR3: TGTGCCAGTAGTGCGTGGAGGGAGACCACGACTTATGGCTACACCTTC. This rearrangement joins TRBV19 to TRBJ1-2; no clear D. Trimming removed 5 bases at V and 5 bases at J, with 21 bases between. CDR1 and CDR2 (germline): LNHDA, SQIVND (reference sequence). The length of the CDR3 is 16 residues. Combining the CDR3 with reference TRBV19 and TRBJ1-2 gives the whole variable domain DGGITQSPKYLFRKEGQNVTLSCEQNLNHDAMYWYRQDPGQGLRLIYYSQIVNDFQKGDIAEGYSVSREKKESFPLTVTSAQKNPTAFYLCASSAWRETTTYGYTFGSGTRLTVV.

This clone is a singleton in its sample. The rearrangement links TRBV7-9 to TRBJ2-5, with TRBD2 matching 7 bases. Germline-derived CDR1 and CDR2 are SEHNR and FQNEAQ (reference sequence). The CDR3 is made up of 16 amino acids. V lost 5 bases and J lost 5; bases outside the gene matches: 14. The CDR3 region is CASSPLLPGGQETQYF. As DNA, the CDR3 is TGTGCCAGCAGCCCTCTCTTGCCGGGAGGTCAGGAGACCCAGTACTTC.

The chain combines TRBV28 with TRBJ2-5, with D maybe TRBD2 (6 bases). The CDR3 runs to 18 residues. Trimming left V 5 bases short and J 2 bases short, with 24 bases between. Germline V gene lookup returns CDR1 MDHEN and CDR2 SYDVKM. CDR3 nucleotide sequence: TGTGCCAGCAGTAGCCGAGAACAGGCTGGAGGGTCACAAGAGACCCAGTACTTC. Its protein product is CASSSREQAGGSQETQYF.

The chain carries TRBV29-1 and TRBJ1-2, with 7 bases matching TRBD1. CDR3 size: 15 residues. Germline values: CDR1 SQVTM, CDR2 ANQGSEA. Losses at the gene ends were 0 bases for V and 4 bases for J; bases not matched to a gene: 8. CDR3 DNA: TGCAGCGTTGAAGATCTTCAAGGGACAGCCTATGGCTACACCTTC. As protein: CSVEDLQGTAYGYTF.

In its sample, this clone was seen once. V gene TRBV10-1 combines with J gene TRBJ2-5; weak D call: TRBD1 (7 bases). V lost 6 bases and J 5 bases, leaving 10 bases between the germline ends. Germline assignment: CDR1 WNHNN and CDR2 SYGVQD (reference sequence). The CDR3 spans 12 residues. The CDR3, as DNA: TGCGCCAGCAGCAGGGGGGAGGAGACCCAGTACTTC. This translates into CASSRGEETQYF.

The chain carries TRBV6-6 and TRBJ1-2; 7 bases fit TRBD1. J gave up 4 bases and V 5 bases, and 10 bases lay outside the gene matches. The CDR3 has 15 residues. The germline gives CDR1 MNHNY, CDR2 SVGAGI (reference sequence). CDR3 amino acids: CASSGTGEGSYGYTF. DNA for the CDR3: TGTGCCAGCAGTGGTACAGGGGAGGGCAGCTATGGCTACACCTTC.

This chain links TRBV7-3 with TRBJ1-5; 7 bases match TRBD1. Trimming cost V 5 bases and J 2 bases; bases outside gene matches: 3. This CDR3 has 14 amino acids. From germline, CDR1 is SGHTA and CDR2 FQGTGA. The CDR3 nucleotides are TGTGCCAGCAGCGACAGGGTTCGCAATCAGCCCCAGCATTTT. It is translated as CASSDRVRNQPQHF.

The V gene is TRBV5-4, the J gene TRBJ2-7; TRBD1 aligns across 8 bases. The V segment lost 4 bases and the J segment 1 base; nucleotides outside the gene matches: 10. Germline CDR1 SGHNT, CDR2 YYREEE (reference sequence). This CDR3 spans 16 amino acids. CDR3 coding DNA: TGTGCCAGCAGCCCTCCAGGGGGCTACAGTTCCTACGAGCAGTACTTC. Its translation is CASSPPGGYSSYEQYF.